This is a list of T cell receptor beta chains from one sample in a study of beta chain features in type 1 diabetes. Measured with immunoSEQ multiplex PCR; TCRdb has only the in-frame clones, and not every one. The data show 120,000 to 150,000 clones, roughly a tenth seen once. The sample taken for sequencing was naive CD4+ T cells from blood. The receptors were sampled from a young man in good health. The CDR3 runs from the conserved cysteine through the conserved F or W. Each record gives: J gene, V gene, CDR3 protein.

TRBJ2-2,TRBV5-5,CASSWDTTNTGELFF
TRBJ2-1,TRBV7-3,CASSMGQGAYNEQFF
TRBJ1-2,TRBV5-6,CASSSPGQGFGYTF
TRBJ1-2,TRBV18,CASSPPGSLNYGYTF
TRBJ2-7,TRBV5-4,CASSLPGGTIYEQYF
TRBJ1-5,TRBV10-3,CAISGGTGDNQPQHF
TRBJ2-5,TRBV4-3,CASSRGGGGPETQYF
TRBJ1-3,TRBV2,CASIKLPGQGNTIYF
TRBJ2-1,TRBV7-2,CASSLDSGGWDEQFF
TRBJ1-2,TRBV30,CAWGTGRGYTF
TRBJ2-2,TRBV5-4,CASSSGQRMVGELFF
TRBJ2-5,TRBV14,CASSQGTGQYQETQYF
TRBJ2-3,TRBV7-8,CASCAVRTDTQYF
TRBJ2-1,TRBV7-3,CASSQGTDPNEQFF
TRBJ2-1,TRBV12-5,CASGSGDSYNEQFF
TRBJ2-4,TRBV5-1,CASSDVRGAKNIQYF
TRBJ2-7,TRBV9,CASSPQGQGYEQYF
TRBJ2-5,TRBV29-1,CSVEDWTGGNQETQYF
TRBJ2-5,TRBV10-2,CASRGLAGGPLETQYF
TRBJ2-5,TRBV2,CASTRRVEETQYF
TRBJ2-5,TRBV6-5,CASSYSNGVAETQYF
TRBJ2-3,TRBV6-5,CASTAGTDTQYF
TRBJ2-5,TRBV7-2,CASSLYSGEETQYF
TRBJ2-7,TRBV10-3,CAIRTGGYEQYF
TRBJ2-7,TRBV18,CASSRTSGGSYEQYF
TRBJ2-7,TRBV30,CAWKTGGEQYF
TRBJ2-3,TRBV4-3,CASSRVSGGGDTQYF
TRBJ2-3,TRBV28,CASSSGASGGAVDTQYF
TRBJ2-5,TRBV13,CASSRQAPGQVFETQYF
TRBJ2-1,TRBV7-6,CASSVPSSYNEQFF
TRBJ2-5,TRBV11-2,CASSRSEVQETQYF
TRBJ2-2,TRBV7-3,CASSPERISTGELFF
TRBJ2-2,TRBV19,CASSIWGWGTDTGELFF
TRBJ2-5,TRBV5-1,CASSSNEGRGETQYF
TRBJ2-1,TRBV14,CASSQYPGQGAYNEQFF
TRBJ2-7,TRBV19,CASSAGDRYEQYF
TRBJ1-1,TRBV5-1,CASSLQGIAEAFF
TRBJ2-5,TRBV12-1,CASSPTGDLQETQYF
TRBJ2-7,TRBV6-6,CASSYSAGNHEQYF
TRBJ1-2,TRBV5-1,CASSASRDSFGYGYTF
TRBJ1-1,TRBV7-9,CASSFGTDEAFF
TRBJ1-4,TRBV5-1,CASSLEGQENEKLFF
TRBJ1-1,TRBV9,CASSPRTRSGGHTEAFF
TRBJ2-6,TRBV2,CASSGTYSRGANVLTF
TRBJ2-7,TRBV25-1,CASSGGFYEQYF
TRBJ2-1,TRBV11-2,CASSLEGGGGEQFF
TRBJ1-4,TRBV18,CASSPRVHENEKLFF
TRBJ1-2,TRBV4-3,CASSQGGQAYYGYTF